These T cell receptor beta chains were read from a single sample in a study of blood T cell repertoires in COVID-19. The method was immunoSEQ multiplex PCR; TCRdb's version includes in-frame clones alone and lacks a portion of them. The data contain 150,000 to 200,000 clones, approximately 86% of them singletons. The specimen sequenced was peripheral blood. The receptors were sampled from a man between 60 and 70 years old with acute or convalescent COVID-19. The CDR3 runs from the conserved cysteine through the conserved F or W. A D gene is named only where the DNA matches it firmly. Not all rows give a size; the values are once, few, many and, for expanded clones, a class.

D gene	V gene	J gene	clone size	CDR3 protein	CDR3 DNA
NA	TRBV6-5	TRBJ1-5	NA	CASSRVSNQPQHF	TGTGCCAGCTCAAGAGTTAGCAATCAGCCCCAGCATTTT
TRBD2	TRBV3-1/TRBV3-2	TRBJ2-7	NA	CASSRLAGVGEQYF	TGTGCCAGCAGCCGCTTAGCGGGAGTCGGCGAGCAGTACTTC
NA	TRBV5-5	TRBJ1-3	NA	CASSSGTSFSGNTIYF	TGTGCCAGCAGCTCCGGGACATCCTTCTCTGGAAACACCATATATTTT
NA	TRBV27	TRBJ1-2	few	CASSLRRGDGYTF	TGTGCCAGCAGTTTACGCAGGGGCGATGGCTACACCTTC
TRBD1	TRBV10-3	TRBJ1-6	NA	CAISHRGHNSPLHF	TGTGCCATCAGTCACAGGGGTCATAATTCACCCCTCCACTTT
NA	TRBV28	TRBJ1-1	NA	CASSTPGRGRPTEAFF	TGTGCCAGCAGTACCCCGGGCAGGGGTAGGCCAACTGAAGCTTTCTTT
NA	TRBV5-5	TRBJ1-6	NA	CASSSPGGGILHF	TGTGCCAGCAGCTCCCCCGGGGGGGGGATCCTACACTTT
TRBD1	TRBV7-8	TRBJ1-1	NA	CASSLFWGTGEASPEAFF	TGTGCCAGCAGCCTCTTTTGGGGGACAGGAGAGGCCTCGCCTGAAGCTTTCTTT
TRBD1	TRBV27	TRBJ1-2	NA	CASSPDRGALYFGYTF	TGTGCCAGCAGCCCAGACAGGGGCGCTCTCTATTTCGGCTACACCTTC
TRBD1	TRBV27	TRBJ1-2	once	CASSFDRGFGYGYTF	TGTGCCAGCAGTTTTGACAGGGGCTTTGGCTATGGCTACACCTTC
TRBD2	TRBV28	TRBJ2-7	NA	CASSLWAGGPDEQYF	TGTGCCAGCAGTTTATGGGCGGGAGGCCCCGACGAGCAGTACTTC
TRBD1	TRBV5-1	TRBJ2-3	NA	CASSLAGQGPDTQYF	TGCGCCAGCAGCTTGGCAGGACAGGGACCAGATACGCAGTATTTT
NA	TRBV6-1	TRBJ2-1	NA	CASSPQGTIYNEQFF	TGTGCCAGCAGTCCTCAGGGGACCATCTACAATGAGCAGTTCTTC
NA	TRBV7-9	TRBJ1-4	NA	CASSLEALSNEKLFF	TGTGCCAGCAGTCTTGAGGCCCTTTCTAATGAAAAACTGTTTTTT
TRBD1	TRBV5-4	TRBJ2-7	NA	CASSFQDRVYEQYF	TGTGCCAGCAGCTTCCAAGACAGGGTCTACGAGCAGTACTTC
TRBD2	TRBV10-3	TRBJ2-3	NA	CAISETGTSGVTSTDTQYF	TGTGCCATCAGCGAGACCGGGACTAGCGGTGTAACTAGCACAGATACGCAGTATTTT
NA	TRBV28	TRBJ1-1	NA	CASSTQGGGSQAFF	TGTGCCAGCAGTACCCAAGGGGGGGGATCTCAGGCTTTCTTT
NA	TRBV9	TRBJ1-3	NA	CASSVGSVGNTIYF	TGTGCCAGCAGCGTAGGCTCGGTAGGAAACACCATATATTTT
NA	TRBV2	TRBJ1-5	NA	CASSAGSGGNQPQHF	TGTGCCAGCAGTGCAGGGTCGGGGGGTAATCAGCCCCAGCATTTT
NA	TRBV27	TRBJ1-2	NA	CASSSNTARSYGYTF	TGTGCCAGCAGTTCTAATACCGCTCGTTCCTATGGCTACACCTTC
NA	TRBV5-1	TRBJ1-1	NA	CASANSWGETEAFF	TGCGCCAGCGCTAACTCGTGGGGGGAAACTGAAGCTTTCTTT
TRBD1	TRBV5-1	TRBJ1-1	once	CASSLEGTGGVRTVKAFF	TGCGCCAGCAGCCTGGAAGGGACAGGGGGCGTAAGGACCGTGAAAGCTTTCTTT
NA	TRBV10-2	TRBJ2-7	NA	CASSEDRRFSSYEQYF	TGCGCCAGCAGTGAGGATCGGAGGTTCAGCTCCTACGAGCAGTACTTC
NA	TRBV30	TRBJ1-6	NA	CAWSGSTGNSPLHF	TGTGCCTGGAGTGGGTCAACAGGGAATTCACCCCTCCACTTT
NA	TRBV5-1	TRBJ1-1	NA	CASSLGGGPEAFF	TGCGCCAGCAGCTTGGGAGGAGGGCCCGAAGCTTTCTTT
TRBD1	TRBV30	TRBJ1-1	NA	CAWSEGSPNRGFF	TGTGCCTGGAGTGAAGGGTCCCCCAACAGGGGTTTCTTT
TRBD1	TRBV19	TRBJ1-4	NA	CASSNLRTGAGEKLFF	TGTGCCAGTAGTAATCTTCGGACAGGGGCAGGGGAAAAACTGTTTTTT
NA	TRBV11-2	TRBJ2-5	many	CASSLGRRGGKETQYF	TGTGCCAGCAGCTTGGGGCGCAGGGGAGGGAAAGAGACCCAGTACTTC
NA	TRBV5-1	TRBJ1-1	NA	CASNYRLNTEAFF	TGCGCCAGCAACTACAGGCTCAACACTGAAGCTTTCTTT
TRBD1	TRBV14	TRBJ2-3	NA	CASSQGTGLGTQYF	TGTGCCAGCAGCCAAGGGACAGGGTTGGGCACGCAGTATTTT
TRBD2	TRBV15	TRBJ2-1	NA	CATSRGGLGSYNEQFF	TGTGCCACCAGCAGAGGGGGACTAGGTTCCTACAATGAGCAGTTCTTC